In its sample, the clone carrying this T cell receptor (beta chain) was seen a few times. The target antigen is unknown. TCRdb used MiXCR to reprocess the RACE reads, holding one entry per CDR3 protein. The profile covers more than 75,000 distinct CDR3 sequences, with 8% to 10% appearing a single time and approximately 3.9% taken by the ten largest. The data derive from a study of human T cells and chemical hapten exposure. About the research overall: Sensitization was performed using 2% DPC on a 2 cm by 2 cm upper inner arm skin site. Per-sample TCR yield variation was attributed mainly to small pooled library volume differences.

Study-level findings and limits: The formation of large CDR3 similarity clusters by expanded TCRs significantly exceeded that of controls.

CDR1 and CDR2 (germline): GTSNPN, SVGIG (reference sequence). Trimming took 3 bases from V and 4 from J; bases not matched to a gene: 8. The CDR3 runs to 14 residues. Described time point: pre-sensitization, week 0. Treatment described: therapeutic diphenylcyclopropenone sensitization with weekly scalp DPC. The material was whole blood, obtained in connection with sensitization to the hapten diphenylcyclopropenone (DPC). The sequence was obtained from a woman between 40 and 55 years old with alopecia areata. Some clones in this sample may be carry-over from other donors' samples. The chain joins TRBV30 to TRBJ1-1; TRBD1 matches 7 bases. The DNA of the CDR3 is TGTGCCTGGAGGTTCGGACAGGTGATCACTGAAGCTTTCTTT. Its protein is CAWRFGQVITEAFF. Supplemented by reference TRBV30 and TRBJ1-1, the full variable domain reads SQTIHQWPATLVQPVGSPLSLECTVEGTSNPNLYWYRQAAGRGLQLLFYSVGIGQISSEVPQNLSASRPQDRQFILSSKKLLLSDSGFYLCAWRFGQVITEAFFGQGTRLTVV.